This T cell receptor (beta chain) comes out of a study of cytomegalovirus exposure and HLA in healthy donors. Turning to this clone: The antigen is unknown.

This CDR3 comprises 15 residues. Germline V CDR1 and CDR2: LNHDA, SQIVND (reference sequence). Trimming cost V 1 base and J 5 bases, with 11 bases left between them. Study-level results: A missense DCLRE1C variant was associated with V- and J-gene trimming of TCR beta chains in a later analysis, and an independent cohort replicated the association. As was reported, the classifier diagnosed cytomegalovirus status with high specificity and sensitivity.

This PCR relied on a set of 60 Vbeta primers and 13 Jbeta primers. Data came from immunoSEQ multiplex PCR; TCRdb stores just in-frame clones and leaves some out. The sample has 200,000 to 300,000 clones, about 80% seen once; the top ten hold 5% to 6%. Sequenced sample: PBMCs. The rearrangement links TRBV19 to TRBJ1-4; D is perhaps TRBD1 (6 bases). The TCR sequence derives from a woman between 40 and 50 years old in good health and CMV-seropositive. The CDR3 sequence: CASSIGGGKNEKLFF. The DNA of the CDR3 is TGTGCCAGTAGTATAGGAGGGGGTAAAAATGAAAAACTGTTTTTT.